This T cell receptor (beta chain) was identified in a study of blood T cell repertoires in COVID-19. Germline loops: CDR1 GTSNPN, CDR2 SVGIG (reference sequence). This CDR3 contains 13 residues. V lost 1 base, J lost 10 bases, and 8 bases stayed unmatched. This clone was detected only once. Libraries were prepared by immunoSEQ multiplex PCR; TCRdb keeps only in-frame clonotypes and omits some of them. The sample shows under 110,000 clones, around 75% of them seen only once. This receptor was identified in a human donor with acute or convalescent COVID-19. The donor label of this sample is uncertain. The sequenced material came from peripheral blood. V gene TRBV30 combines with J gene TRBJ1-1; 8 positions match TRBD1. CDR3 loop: CAWSATGGGRAFF. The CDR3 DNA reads TGTGCCTGGAGTGCTACAGGGGGAGGGAGAGCTTTCTTT.